This note documents a single T cell receptor beta chain sequence. Documented time point: blood from clinic visit 5 months post-surgery; TSC patient then seizure free. The ends were cut back, 6 bases at V and 2 bases at J, with 16 bases in the middle. Germline CDR1 reads MNHEY; CDR2 reads SVGAGI. CDR3 length: 15 amino acids. The data derive from a study of brain T cells in children with intractable seizures. Using immunoSEQ multiplex PCR, the repertoire was profiled, and TCRdb retains in-frame clones only, with some absent. The repertoire holds 340,000 or so clones, with over 85% as singletons. The material was peripheral blood, obtained roughly 5 months after surgery. The chain carries TRBV6-5 and TRBJ2-5; D gene uncertain. The source is a boy less than two years old with tuberous sclerosis and intractable seizures. CDR3 residues: CASRPLGIRQETQYF. CDR3 DNA: TGTGCCAGCAGGCCGCTTGGAATTCGGCAAGAGACCCAGTACTTC.